The clone carrying this T cell receptor (beta chain) was observed a single time. These data are taken from a study of CD8+ T cells in alopecia areata. Study background: Each of the treated patients was given oral tofacitinib, 5 to 10 mg twice daily, for moderate-to-severe alopecia areata.

The CDR3 length is 15 residues. CDR1 is SGDLS and CDR2 is YYNGEE in the germline V gene. V gave up 0 bases and J gave up 6 bases; unmatched junction bases: 2. Noted treatment: oral pan-JAK inhibitor, 5-10 mg twice daily. Once RNA had been extracted, it was reverse transcribed into cDNA to act as the sequencing template. TCRdb's copy holds only in-frame clones and misses some; the assay was immunoSEQ multiplex PCR. This sample has 42,000 or so clones, with over 85% found just once. The material was CD8+ T cells sorted from blood, obtained at week 24, from a patient treated with tofacitinib. This chain joins TRBV9 and TRBJ2-2; 10 nucleotides align to TRBD1. The source is a human donor with alopecia areata. Here the CDR3 DNA reads TGTGCCAGCAGCGTAGGAGGGACAGGGGCCGGGGAGCTGTTTTTT. Its translation: CASSVGGTGAGELFF.